This T cell receptor beta chain appears in the sequencing data of a study of cytomegalovirus exposure and HLA in healthy donors. Study-level points and caveats: A highly shared variant cluster was judged a likely technical artifact. Analyses of presence and absence presupposed an approximately uniform sequencing depth across donors. For most subjects, TCR beta sequences were reported to predict HLA-A and HLA-B alleles with accuracy.

Germline CDR1 reads LNHDA; CDR2 reads SQIVND (reference sequence). The CDR3 is 11 amino acids. Trimming took off 6 bases at V and 2 bases at J, with 4 bases between the two ends. Amplification used 60 Vbeta primers and 13 Jbeta primers. Clones were read by immunoSEQ multiplex PCR, and TCRdb kept only the in-frame ones, dropping some. This table has 200,000 to 250,000 clones, roughly 80% appearing once. In regard to this clone: The target antigen is unknown.

The gene calls are TRBV19 and TRBJ1-1, with D unresolved. Sequenced sample: PBMCs. The origin of this receptor is a man in his forties or fifties in good health and CMV-seronegative. CDR3 region: CASRLNTEAFF. CDR3 DNA sequence: TGTGCCAGTAGACTAAACACTGAAGCTTTCTTT.